These T cell receptor beta chains were read from a single sample in a study of immune characterization of retroperitoneal liposarcoma. One entry per CDR3 protein, called by TCRdb with MiXCR from the PCR reads. The data hold roughly 7,300 distinct CDR3 sequences, with just under 30% observed a single time. Sequenced material: blood. These receptors originate from a male donor with retroperitoneal liposarcoma. CDR3s include the opening cysteine and the closing phenylalanine or tryptophan. The order of the fields is J gene, V gene, clone size, D gene, CDR3 protein, CDR3 DNA. D genes are given only for firm matches. Not all rows give a size; the values are once, few, many and, for expanded clones, a class.

>TRBJ1-2|TRBV27|-|TRBD1
CASSFRGNNYGYTF
TGTGCCAGCAGTTTCAGGGGGAATAACTATGGCTACACCTTC
>TRBJ2-1|TRBV29-1|-|TRBD2
CSVVMAGVYNEQFF
TGCAGCGTTGTAATGGCGGGAGTCTACAATGAGCAGTTCTTC
>TRBJ2-1|TRBV6-1|many|TRBD2
CASSTQRGTTNEQFF
TGTGCCAGCAGTACCCAGCGGGGGACGACGAATGAGCAGTTCTTC
>TRBJ2-3|TRBV5-1|-|-
CASSSHTLTGTDTQYF
TGCGCCAGCAGCTCCCACACCCTGACAGGCACAGATACGCAGTATTTT
>TRBJ2-5|TRBV6-1|-|-
CASRARVGETQYF
TGTGCCAGCAGGGCCAGGGTGGGGGAGACCCAGTACTTC
>TRBJ2-7|TRBV12-3/TRBV12-4|few|-
CASSFGTGSYEQYF
TGTGCCAGCAGTTTCGGGACTGGCTCCTACGAGCAGTACTTC
>TRBJ1-2|TRBV6-1|many|TRBD1
CASSPTGAVRGYTF
TGTGCCAGCAGCCCGACAGGGGCGGTGCGAGGCTACACCTTC
>TRBJ2-1|TRBV6-1|few|-
CASSVRDGYEQFF
TGTGCCAGCAGTGTCCGGGATGGCTATGAGCAGTTCTTC
>TRBJ2-1|TRBV6-5|-|TRBD1
CASSYGTGVHNEQFF
TGTGCCAGCAGTTACGGGACAGGGGTCCACAATGAGCAGTTCTTC
>TRBJ2-7|TRBV6-1|many|-
CASSEERLSYEQYF
TGTGCCAGCAGTGAAGAACGGCTTAGCTATGAGCAGTACTTC
>TRBJ2-1|TRBV4-1|few|-
CASSHWAGASYNEQFF
TGCGCCAGCAGCCACTGGGCAGGGGCCTCCTACAATGAGCAGTTCTTC
>TRBJ1-2|TRBV3-1|-|-
CASSPVGDYGYTF
TGTGCCAGCAGCCCGGTTGGGGACTATGGCTACACCTTC
>TRBJ2-4|TRBV6-5|large|TRBD1
CASSYRDRVDIQYF
TGTGCCAGCAGTTACCGGGACAGGGTCGACATTCAGTACTTC
>TRBJ2-5|TRBV6-1|large|TRBD2
CAYAWTSGTQETQYF
TGTGCCTATGCTTGGACTAGCGGGACCCAAGAGACCCAGTACTTC
>TRBJ1-6|TRBV7-2|once|-
CASSLEGRQSSYNSPLHF
TGTGCCAGCAGCTTAGAAGGCAGACAGAGCTCCTATAATTCACCCCTCCACTTT
>TRBJ2-7|TRBV6-5|-|TRBD1
CASSYSGTGTYNEQYF
TGTGCCAGCAGTTACTCCGGGACAGGGACCTACAATGAGCAGTACTTC
>TRBJ2-7|TRBV4-1|few|TRBD2
CASSRLGNGRSLSLSYEQYF
TGCGCCAGCAGCCGCCTCGGGAACGGGAGGTCTCTCTCCCTTTCCTACGAGCAGTACTTC
>TRBJ2-5|TRBV7-3|medium-sized|-
CASSLRAQGGETQYF
TGTGCCAGCAGCTTACGGGCACAAGGGGGGGAGACCCAGTACTTC
>TRBJ2-7|TRBV6-1|-|TRBD1
CASSIRTGGIGEQYF
TGTGCCAGCAGCATAAGGACAGGGGGCATAGGCGAGCAGTACTTC
>TRBJ2-3|TRBV7-6|-|-
CASSLVGGGDTQYF
TGTGCCAGCAGCCTCGTTGGGGGTGGAGATACGCAGTATTTT
>TRBJ1-5|TRBV6-5|-|-
CASSIRQSNQPQHF
TGTGCCAGCAGTATACGACAGAGCAATCAGCCCCAGCATTTT
>TRBJ2-7|TRBV7-9|-|TRBD2
CASILSGTSGSYEQYF
TGTGCCAGCATCCTATCTGGGACTAGCGGATCCTACGAGCAGTACTTC
>TRBJ2-1|TRBV6-6|-|-
CASSYSPGSNEQFF
TGTGCCAGCAGTTACTCCCCTGGATCTAATGAGCAGTTCTTC
>TRBJ2-5|TRBV7-2|-|-
CASSLNGDFTYNEQYF
TGTGCCAGCAGCTTAAACGGGGACTTCACCTACAATGAGCAGTACTTC
>TRBJ2-7|TRBV12-3/TRBV12-4|-|TRBD2
CASSPLTSGRSSSYEQYF
TGTGCCAGCAGTCCGTTGACTAGCGGGAGGTCCAGCTCCTACGAGCAGTACTTC
>TRBJ2-1|TRBV6-5|large|TRBD2
CASSYSSAGEVQFF
TGTGCCAGCAGTTACTCCTCGGCGGGAGAGGTGCAGTTCTTC
>TRBJ1-1|TRBV5-1|-|-
CASGLGRNTEAFF
TGCGCCAGCGGACTCGGGAGGAACACTGAAGCTTTCTTT
>TRBJ2-6|TRBV4-3|-|-
CASSEGRAQSGANVLTF
TGCGCCAGCAGCGAAGGACGGGCCCAATCTGGGGCCAACGTCCTGACTTTC
>TRBJ1-1|TRBV27|few|TRBD1
CASSFGQGMNTEAFF
TGTGCCAGCAGTTTCGGACAGGGCATGAACACTGAAGCTTTCTTT
>TRBJ2-5|TRBV6-1|large|TRBD1
CASSPLGQGARETQYF
TGTGCCAGCAGTCCCCTGGGCCAGGGGGCGCGAGAGACCCAGTACTTC
>TRBJ2-5|TRBV6-5|medium-sized|-
CASSYSVPPGTQYF
TGTGCCAGCAGTTACTCGGTTCCCCCGGGGACCCAGTACTTC
>TRBJ1-6|TRBV6-1|-|TRBD1
CASSIPGTGGGSPLHF
TGTGCCAGCAGTATTCCCGGGACAGGGGGGGGGTCACCCCTCCACTTT
>TRBJ1-1|TRBV29-1|once|TRBD1
CSVPPGQVNTEAFF
TGCAGCGTTCCCCCGGGACAGGTGAACACTGAAGCTTTCTTT
>TRBJ2-3|TRBV11-1|-|-
CASSSTLGGGTDTQYF
TGTGCCAGCAGTTCGACTCTAGGGGGAGGCACAGATACGCAGTATTTT
>TRBJ1-6|TRBV6-1|-|-
CASSEWGGLNSPLHF
TGTGCCAGCAGTGAGTGGGGGGGGCTAAATTCACCCCTCCACTTT
>TRBJ2-1|TRBV7-2|many|TRBD2
CASSFKAGTSVDNEQFF
TGTGCCAGCAGCTTCAAGGCCGGGACTAGCGTAGACAATGAGCAGTTCTTC
>TRBJ2-1|TRBV6-1|medium-sized|-
CASSDSWTKSSYNEQFF
TGTGCCAGCAGTGACTCCTGGACTAAAAGCTCCTACAATGAGCAGTTCTTC
>TRBJ2-3|TRBV6-1|-|TRBD2
CASRPLAGTSTDTQYF
TGTGCCAGCAGACCCCTAGCGGGGACTAGCACAGATACGCAGTATTTT
>TRBJ2-4|TRBV11-1|-|TRBD2
CASSPLAGANNEQYF
TGTGCCAGCAGCCCACTAGCGGGGGCGAACAATGAGCAGTACTTC